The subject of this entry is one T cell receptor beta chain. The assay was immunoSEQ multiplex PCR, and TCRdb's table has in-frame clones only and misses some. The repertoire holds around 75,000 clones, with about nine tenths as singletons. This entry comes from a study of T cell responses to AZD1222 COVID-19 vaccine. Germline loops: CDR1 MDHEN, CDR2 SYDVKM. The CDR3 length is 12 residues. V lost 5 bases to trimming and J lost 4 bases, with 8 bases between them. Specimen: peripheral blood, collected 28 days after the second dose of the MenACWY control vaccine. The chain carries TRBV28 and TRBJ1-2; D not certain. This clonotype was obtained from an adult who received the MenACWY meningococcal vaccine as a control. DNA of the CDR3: TGTGCCAGCAGTGCCCCGGTCTATGGCTACACCTTC. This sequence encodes CASSAPVYGYTF.